The rows below give T cell receptor beta chains drawn from one sample of a study of regulatory T cells in long-lasting Graves disease. TCRdb passed the multiplex PCR reads through MiXCR, listing each CDR3 protein once. This sample has about 470,000 distinct CDR3 sequences, with around 21% found just once. Sequences were derived from peripheral blood mononuclear cells (PBMCs), sampled when the disease was refractory, from a patient treated with antithyroid drugs. Every receptor here comes from a female donor with Graves disease. Each CDR3 is given with its conserved first and last residue. The D gene is left open where the match is weak. Clone size, where shown, is once, few, many, or a class for clones that have expanded.

cdr3_aa	cdr3_nt	clone_size	v_call	d_call	j_call
CASSIRTSGRHEQYF	TGTGCCAGTAGTATCCGGACTAGCGGGAGACACGAGCAGTACTTC	.	TRBV19	TRBD2	TRBJ2-7
CASSIYGAVGYTF	TGTGCCAGTAGTATATATGGGGCAGTCGGCTACACCTTC	few	TRBV19	.	TRBJ1-2
CASSYFARDEKLFF	TGTGCCAGCAGTTACTTCGCAAGAGATGAAAAACTGTTTTTT	many	TRBV6-5	.	TRBJ1-4
CASSRTGTGVETQYF	TGTGCCAGCAGCAGGACCGGGACAGGGGTTGAGACCCAGTACTTC	few	TRBV14	TRBD1	TRBJ2-5
CASSLSGRKITGELFF	TGTGCCAGCAGTTTAAGCGGGAGAAAGATCACCGGGGAGCTGTTTTTT	many	TRBV28	TRBD2	TRBJ2-2
CASSYSQVSYEQYF	TGTGCCAGCAGTTACTCTCAGGTTTCCTACGAGCAGTACTTC	.	TRBV6-5	.	TRBJ2-7
CAWTPGLLRHEQYF	TGTGCCTGGACCCCGGGACTCCTAAGACACGAGCAGTACTTC	few	TRBV30	.	TRBJ2-7
CASSGKGKSPYEQYF	TGTGCCAGCAGCGGGAAGGGGAAATCCCCCTACGAGCAGTACTTC	.	TRBV11-1	.	TRBJ2-7
CAIRGFARETQYF	TGTGCCATCAGGGGATTCGCCCGGGAGACCCAGTACTTC	many	TRBV10-3	.	TRBJ2-5
CASSSRDRSNTEAFF	TGTGCCAGCAGTAGCCGGGACAGATCTAACACTGAAGCTTTCTTT	many	TRBV11-2	TRBD1	TRBJ1-1
CASSPAGGGSYGYTF	TGTGCCAGCAGTCCCGCAGGTGGGGGATCCTATGGCTACACCTTC	.	TRBV28	.	TRBJ1-2
CSATTSGSRVEQFF	TGCAGTGCTACGACTAGCGGGAGTAGAGTGGAGCAGTTCTTC	.	TRBV20-1	TRBD2	TRBJ2-1
CASSHGTSGQYEQYF	TGTGCCAGCAGCCACGGGACTAGCGGACAATACGAGCAGTACTTC	few	TRBV3-1	TRBD2	TRBJ2-7
CASNVGREGKNIQYF	TGTGCCAGCAATGTTGGGAGGGAGGGCAAAAACATTCAGTACTTC	many	TRBV28	TRBD2	TRBJ2-4
CASRPGRLSGNTIYF	TGTGCCAGCAGACCCGGACGCCTCTCTGGAAACACCATATATTTT	many	TRBV12-3/TRBV12-4	.	TRBJ1-3
CSVGTQTYDEQYF	TGCAGCGTTGGGACCCAAACGTACGACGAGCAGTACTTC	.	TRBV29-1	.	TRBJ2-7
CASSNLGRASYEQYF	TGTGCCAGTAGTAACCTCGGGAGAGCATCCTACGAGCAGTACTTC	many	TRBV19	.	TRBJ2-7
CASISAARATGELFF	TGTGCCAGCATTTCGGCTGCGAGGGCCACCGGGGAGCTGTTTTTT	many	TRBV2	.	TRBJ2-2
CASSRTPGTGELFF	TGTGCCAGCAGTCGGACTCCGGGGACCGGGGAGCTGTTTTTT	many	TRBV27	.	TRBJ2-2
CSARRPDKHNEQFF	TGCAGTGCTAGACGACCTGACAAACACAATGAGCAGTTCTTC	few	TRBV20-1	.	TRBJ2-1
CASSSLDRDTQYF	TGTGCCAGCAGTTCCCTCGATAGAGATACGCAGTATTTT	.	TRBV28	.	TRBJ2-3
CASSWTGQGNQPQHF	TGTGCCAGCAGTTGGACAGGCCAGGGCAATCAGCCCCAGCATTTT	few	TRBV6-5	TRBD1	TRBJ1-5
CSAPGTSGYEQYF	TGCAGTGCTCCCGGGACTAGCGGGTACGAGCAGTACTTC	.	TRBV20-1	TRBD2	TRBJ2-7